What follows are 27 T cell receptor beta chains derived from one specimen sequenced in a study of blood T cell repertoires in COVID-19. Here immunoSEQ multiplex PCR was the method, and the copy in TCRdb shows in-frame clones only, minus some. This repertoire shows fewer than 300,000 clones, approximately 81% found once; its top ten account for about 3%. The sample comprised peripheral blood. The source is a woman aged 18-35 years with acute or convalescent COVID-19.

The rearrangement links TRBV14 to TRBJ2-7; TRBD2 matches 7 bases. CDR3 length: 15 amino acids. Germline CDR1 and CDR2: SGHDN and FVKESK. J was trimmed by 3 bases and V by 1 base; bases with no gene match: 6. The DNA for the CDR3 is TGTGCCAGCAGCCAAGGGTGGGAGGGAATCTACGAGCAGTACTTC. Residues: CASSQGWEGIYEQYF.

This sequence joins TRBV23-1 and TRBJ1-4; 9 nucleotides line up with TRBD1. TRBV23-1 is known as an ORF, though its function is uncertain. The CDR3 contains 19 residues. Losses at the gene ends were 0 bases for V and 0 bases for J; bases not matched to a gene: 8. CDR3 region: CASSQSRDRVSSTNEKLFF. Here the CDR3 DNA reads TGCGCCAGCAGTCAATCTCGGGACAGGGTCAGCTCAACTAATGAAAAACTGTTTTTT.

This clone came up once. This chain links TRBV9 with TRBJ2-3; 7 bases match TRBD2. This CDR3 has 16 residues. CDR1 and CDR2 (germline): SGDLS, YYNGEE. V was pared by 3 bases and J by 6 bases, with 13 bases of the junction left unmatched. Here the CDR3 DNA reads TGTGCCAGCAGCGAGGGGACTACCCTTAATTCGGATACGCAGTATTTT. This gives the protein CASSEGTTLNSDTQYF.

This clone came up a few times. The sample has other DNA sequences that encode this CDR3 too. The rearrangement joins TRBV30 to TRBJ1-3; D not resolved. V was clipped by 3 bases and J by 4 bases, with 4 bases between them. This CDR3 comprises 11 residues. Germline values: CDR1 GTSNPN, CDR2 SVGIG (reference sequence). CDR3 sequence: CAWSLGNTIYF. The CDR3 coding sequence is TGTGCCTGGAGCTTAGGAAACACCATATATTTT.

The V gene is TRBV9, the J gene TRBJ2-3; 9 bases match TRBD2. CDR3 length: 15 amino acids. The junction had 7 bases not matched to a gene; V was cut back by 3 bases and J by 5 bases. Germline V gene data show CDR1 as SGDLS and CDR2 as YYNGEE. As DNA, the CDR3 is TGTGCCAGCAGCGCCCTTAGCGGGAGTAAAGATACGCAGTATTTT. Translated, it gives CASSALSGSKDTQYF.

The CDR3 spells CASSQDSPSLRTDTQYF. CDR3 sequence (DNA): TGTGCCAGCAGCCAAGATAGTCCTAGTCTTCGCACAGATACGCAGTATTTT. V gene TRBV4-2 combines with J gene TRBJ2-3; D gene unclear. CDR1 and CDR2 from the germline V gene are LGHNA and YNFKEQ. The ends were cut back, 0 bases at V and 1 base at J, with 14 bases in the middle. The CDR3 is made up of 17 amino acids.

V is TRBV2 and J is TRBJ2-7; D might be TRBD1 (6 bases). Germline V lookup: CDR1 SNHLY, CDR2 FYNNEI. CDR3 length equals 15 residues. V was trimmed by 5 bases and J by 3 bases, leaving 17 bases between them. CDR3 in amino acids: CASSRQEGRRYEQYF. CDR3 in DNA: TGTGCCAGCAGTAGACAGGAAGGAAGACGCTACGAGCAGTACTTC. The full variable domain, in which reference TRBV2 and TRBJ2-7 provide the parts outside the CDR3, is EPEVTQTPSHQVTQMGQEVILRCVPISNHLYFYWYRQILGQKVEFLVSFYNNEISEKSEIFDDQFSVERPDGSNFTLKIRSTKLEDSAMYFCASSRQEGRRYEQYFGPGTRLTVT.

The chain employs TRBV19 and TRBJ2-1; 12 nucleotides agree with TRBD1. After removal of 5 bases from V and 9 bases from J, the junction contained 8 bases not matched to a gene. Germline V gene sequence: CDR1 LNHDA, CDR2 SQIVND (reference sequence). The CDR3 loop spans 15 amino acids. The CDR3 loop reads CASSPGTGGWSEQFF. In DNA, the CDR3 is TGTGCCAGTAGTCCCGGGACAGGGGGCTGGAGTGAGCAGTTCTTC.

This clone was observed once. J is TRBJ1-1 and V is TRBV7-6, with D possibly matching TRBD1 (5 bases). The germline CDR1 and CDR2 sequences are SGHVS and FNYEAQ. The CDR3 has 14 residues. V was clipped by 0 bases and J by 5 bases, with 10 bases between them. The CDR3 region has the DNA TGTGCCAGCAGCTTAGCTGGTTCAGGGACTGAAGCTTTCTTT. Residues: CASSLAGSGTEAFF. Filled out from reference TRBV7-6 and TRBJ1-1, the complete variable domain reads GAGVSQSPRYKVTKRGQDVALRCDPISGHVSLYWYRQALGQGPEFLTYFNYEAQQDKSGLPNDRFSAERPEGSISTLTIQRTEQRDSAMYRCASSLAGSGTEAFFGQGTRLTVV.

This clone was observed a single time. The gene calls are TRBV7-3 and TRBJ2-7, with D perhaps matching TRBD2 (6 bases). CDR3 length: 12 residues. From germline, CDR1 is SGHTA and CDR2 FQGTGA. Trimming shortened V by 5 bases and J by 5 bases, and 10 bases separated the two germline ends. Here the CDR3 DNA reads TGTGCCAGCAGCCTCGGGGGAGACGAGCAGTACTTC. This translates into CASSLGGDEQYF.

The chain uses TRBV24-1 and TRBJ2-1; 10 nucleotides match TRBD1. This CDR3 is 14 amino acids long. In germline, CDR1 is KGHDR, CDR2 SFDVKD. The V gene end was trimmed by 7 bases and the J gene end by 5 bases; junction bases not matched to a gene: 4. CDR3 in amino acids: CATSGTGVNNEQFF. The CDR3 DNA sequence: TGTGCCACCAGCGGGACAGGGGTTAACAATGAGCAGTTCTTC.

V gene TRBV19 combines with J gene TRBJ2-7; 11 bases match TRBD1. This CDR3 is built from 16 residues. The V gene's germline CDR1 is LNHDA and CDR2 SQIVND (reference sequence). The V and J ends lost 4 bases and 2 bases, in that order; junction bases with no gene match: 7. This CDR3 reads CASSTGPGQGAYEQYF. The CDR3 DNA reads TGTGCCAGTAGTACTGGGCCGGGACAGGGGGCCTACGAGCAGTACTTC. Full variable domain (missing parts from reference TRBV19 and TRBJ2-7): DGGITQSPKYLFRKEGQNVTLSCEQNLNHDAMYWYRQDPGQGLRLIYYSQIVNDFQKGDIAEGYSVSREKKESFPLTVTSAQKNPTAFYLCASSTGPGQGAYEQYFGPGTRLTVT.

The chain combines TRBV29-1 with TRBJ1-2, with a weak D call TRBD1 (5 bases). The CDR3 runs 13 residues. The V and J ends lost 2 bases and 4 bases respectively, with 11 bases between them. Germline V lookup: CDR1 SQVTM, CDR2 ANQGSEA. The CDR3 DNA follows: TGCAGCGTTGAAATACCGGGGGGCTATGGCTACACCTTC. Translation: CSVEIPGGYGYTF.

The chain carries TRBV3-1 (or the pseudogene TRBV3-2) and TRBJ2-5, with 10 nucleotides matching TRBD2. Looked up from germline, CDR1 is LGHDT and CDR2 is YNNKEL (reference sequence). The V and J ends lost 0 bases and 7 bases, in that order; junction bases with no gene match: 11. CDR3 length: 17 amino acids. CDR3 coding DNA: TGTGCCAGCAGCCAAGATCTAGCGGGAGTTCTCGGTGGGACCCAGTACTTC. Its protein product is CASSQDLAGVLGGTQYF.

This rearrangement joins TRBV18 to TRBJ1-3; tentatively, D is TRBD1 (6 bases). The CDR3 contains 16 residues. Trimming removed 3 bases from V and 0 bases from J, with 12 bases in between. Germline V gives CDR1 KGHSH, CDR2 LQKENI. CDR3 sequence (DNA): TGTGCCAGCTCACCCTACGGACAGACCTCTGGAAACACCATATATTTT. It specifies CASSPYGQTSGNTIYF.

This sequence joins TRBV10-3 and TRBJ2-5; TRBD1 matches at 11 bases. CDR1 and CDR2 from the germline V gene are ENHRY and SYGVKD. Germline trimming cut 10 bases from V and 4 bases from J; bases unmatched to any gene: 5. The CDR3 loop spans 13 amino acids. CDR3 residues: CATTGTGGETQYF. CDR3 DNA sequence: TGTGCCACAACCGGGACAGGGGGAGAGACCCAGTACTTC.

J is TRBJ2-1 and V is TRBV5-1, with 10 bases lining up with TRBD2. The CDR3 runs to 15 residues. Looked up from germline, CDR1 is SGHRS and CDR2 is YFSETQ. Trimming took 0 bases from V and 6 from J; bases not matched to a gene: 3. Here the CDR3 reads CASSLELAGINEQFF. The CDR3 nucleotides are TGCGCCAGCAGCTTGGAACTAGCGGGAATCAATGAGCAGTTCTTC.

The V and J genes are TRBV19 and TRBJ2-7; 10 bases fit TRBD1. The CDR3 has 14 amino acids. CDR1 LNHDA and CDR2 SQIVND come from the germline V gene (reference sequence). The J segment lost 3 bases and the V segment lost 6 bases, leaving 5 bases of the junction unmatched. In nucleotides, the CDR3 is TGTGCCAGTAGCCCGGGACAGGGGATCTACGAGCAGTACTTC. This encodes CASSPGQGIYEQYF.

The chain combines TRBV5-4 with TRBJ1-2, with a weak D call TRBD1 (6 bases). Germline values: CDR1 SGHNT, CDR2 YYREEE (reference sequence). Trimming pared 0 bases from V and 3 bases from J, leaving 9 bases between. The CDR3 length is 14 residues. The CDR3 protein is CASSLGGQDYGYTF. The CDR3 nucleotides are TGTGCCAGCAGCTTGGGGGGGCAGGACTATGGCTACACCTTC.

The J gene is TRBJ2-1, the V gene TRBV28; TRBD2 might be the D (6 bases). Between the trimmed V and J ends, which lost 2 bases and 9 bases, there was a span of 17 bases. The CDR3 extends over 15 amino acids. Germline V gene data show CDR1 as MDHEN and CDR2 as SYDVKM. CDR3 region: CASSLDAGSLAEQFF. CDR3 sequence (DNA): TGTGCCAGCAGTTTAGACGCGGGAAGCTTGGCTGAGCAGTTCTTC. The whole variable domain, remainder taken from reference TRBV28 and TRBJ2-1, is DVKVTQSSRYLVKRTGEKVFLECVQDMDHENMFWYRQDPGLGLRLIYFSYDVKMKEKGDIPEGYSVSREKKERFSLILESASTNQTSMYLCASSLDAGSLAEQFFGPGTRLTVL.

The chain is built from TRBV12-3 or TRBV12-4 and TRBJ1-5; D not certain. V was trimmed by 3 bases and J by 7 bases, leaving 7 bases between them. CDR3 length: 12 residues. The CDR3 nucleotides read TGTGCCAGCAGTTTTCCTGGCCAGCCCCAGCATTTT. Its protein is CASSFPGQPQHF.

This chain uses TRBV30 with TRBJ1-1; TRBD1 matches 7 bases. CDR1 is GTSNPN, CDR2 SVGIG, per germline (reference sequence). The CDR3 length is 13 residues. The J segment lost 7 bases and the V segment lost 1 base, leaving 6 bases of the junction unmatched. The CDR3 bases are TGTGCCTGGAGTGAGGGGAACAGGGGTGAAGCTTTCTTT. Its translation is CAWSEGNRGEAFF.

This clone was seen only a few times. The gene calls are TRBV28 and TRBJ2-1, with 15 positions matching TRBD2. V gave up 6 bases and J gave up 11 bases; unmatched junction bases: 8. CDR1 is MDHEN, CDR2 SYDVKM, per germline. The CDR3 is 15 amino acids. The CDR3 bases are TGTGCCAGCAGCCTAGGCGGGACTAGCGGGAGGCAGCAGTTCTTC. Protein sequence: CASSLGGTSGRQQFF.

The V and J genes are TRBV7-2 and TRBJ2-7, with TRBD1 matching over 11 bases. Per germline, CDR1 SGHTA and CDR2 FQGNSA. With 4 bases clipped from V and 4 bases from J, the junction kept 9 bases outside the gene matches. This CDR3 comprises 16 residues. In DNA form, the CDR3 reads TGTGCCAGCAGCTATACCCCGGGACAGGGGGAGTACGAGCAGTACTTC. This gives the protein CASSYTPGQGEYEQYF.

V usage is TRBV28 and J usage is TRBJ1-4; D gene uncertain. This CDR3 is built from 17 residues. The ends were cut back, 3 bases at V and 0 bases at J, with 14 bases in the middle. Germline V CDR1 and CDR2: MDHEN, SYDVKM. CDR3 residues: CASSFPAGRATNEKLFF. The CDR3 bases are TGTGCCAGCAGTTTCCCCGCCGGGCGGGCAACTAATGAAAAACTGTTTTTT. Together with reference TRBV28 and TRBJ1-4, the CDR3 gives the full variable domain: DVKVTQSSRYLVKRTGEKVFLECVQDMDHENMFWYRQDPGLGLRLIYFSYDVKMKEKGDIPEGYSVSREKKERFSLILESASTNQTSMYLCASSFPAGRATNEKLFFGSGTQLSVL.

The chain has TRBV7-9 and TRBJ2-7, with TRBD1 matching over 7 bases. The CDR3 has 15 residues. CDR1 is SEHNR, CDR2 FQNEAQ, per germline (reference sequence). With 1 base clipped from V and 3 bases from J, the junction kept 6 bases outside the gene matches. In DNA form, the CDR3 reads TGTGCCAGCAGCTTAGACAGGGGCGAATACTACGAGCAGTACTTC. Its protein product is CASSLDRGEYYEQYF.

This clone appeared a single time. The chain combines TRBV19 with TRBJ1-5, with a weak D call TRBD1 (6 bases). V lost 5 bases and J lost 11, with 16 bases in between. Germline loops: CDR1 LNHDA, CDR2 SQIVND (reference sequence). This CDR3 contains 13 residues. The DNA for the CDR3 is TGTGCCAGTAGTGGGGGGGCACAAATCTCCCAGCATTTT. Translated: CASSGGAQISQHF.